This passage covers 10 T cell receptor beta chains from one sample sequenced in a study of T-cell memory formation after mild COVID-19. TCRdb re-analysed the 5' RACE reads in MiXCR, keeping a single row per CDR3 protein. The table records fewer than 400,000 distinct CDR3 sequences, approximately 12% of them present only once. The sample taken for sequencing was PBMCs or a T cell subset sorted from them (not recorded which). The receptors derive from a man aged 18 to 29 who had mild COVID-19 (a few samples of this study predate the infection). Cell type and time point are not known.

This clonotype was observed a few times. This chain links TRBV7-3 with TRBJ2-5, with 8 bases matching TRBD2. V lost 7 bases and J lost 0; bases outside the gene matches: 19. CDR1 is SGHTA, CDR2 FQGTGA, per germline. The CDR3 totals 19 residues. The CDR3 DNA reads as TGTGCCAGCAAAAGGCCAGACCGAAGACTAGCGAAGTACCAAGAGACCCAGTACTTC. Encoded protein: CASKRPDRRLAKYQETQYF.

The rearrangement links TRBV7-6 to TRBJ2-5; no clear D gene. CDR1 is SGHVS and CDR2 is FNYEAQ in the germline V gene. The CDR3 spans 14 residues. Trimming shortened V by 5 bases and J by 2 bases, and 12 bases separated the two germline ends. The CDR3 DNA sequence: TGTGCCAGCAGCCTCCACGACGGACAAGAGACCCAGTACTTC. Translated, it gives CASSLHDGQETQYF.

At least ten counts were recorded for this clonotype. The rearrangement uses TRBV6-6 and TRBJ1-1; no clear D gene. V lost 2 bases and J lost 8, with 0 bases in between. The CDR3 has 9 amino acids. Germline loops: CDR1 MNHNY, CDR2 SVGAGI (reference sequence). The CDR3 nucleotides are TGTGCCAGCAGTTACGAAGCTTTCTTT. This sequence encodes CASSYEAFF.

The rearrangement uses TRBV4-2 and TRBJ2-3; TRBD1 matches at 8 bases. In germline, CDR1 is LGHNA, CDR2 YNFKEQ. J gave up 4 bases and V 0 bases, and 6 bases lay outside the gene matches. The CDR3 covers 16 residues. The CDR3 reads CASSQDRQGAADTQYF. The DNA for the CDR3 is TGTGCCAGCAGCCAAGATCGGCAGGGGGCCGCAGATACGCAGTATTTT.

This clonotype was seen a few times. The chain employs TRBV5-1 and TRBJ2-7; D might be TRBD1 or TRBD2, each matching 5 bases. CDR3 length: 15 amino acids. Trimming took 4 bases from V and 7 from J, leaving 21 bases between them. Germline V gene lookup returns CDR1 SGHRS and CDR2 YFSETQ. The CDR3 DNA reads TGCGCCAGCAGCACTGACGGGACGGATCTGAGGGAGCAGTACGTC. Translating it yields CASSTDGTDLREQYV.

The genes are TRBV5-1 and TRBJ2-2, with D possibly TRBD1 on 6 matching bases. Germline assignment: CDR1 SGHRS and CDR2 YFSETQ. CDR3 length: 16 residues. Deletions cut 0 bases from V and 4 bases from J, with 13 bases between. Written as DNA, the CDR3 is TGCGCCAGCAGCTTGGACAGGGCTGGGGGCACCGGGGAGCTGTTTTTT. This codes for CASSLDRAGGTGELFF.

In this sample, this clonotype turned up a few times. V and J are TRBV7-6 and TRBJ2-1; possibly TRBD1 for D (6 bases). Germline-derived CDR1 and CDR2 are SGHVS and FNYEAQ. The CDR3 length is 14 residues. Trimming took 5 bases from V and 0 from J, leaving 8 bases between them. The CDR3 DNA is TGTGCCAGCAGCACCAGGGGCTCCTACAATGAGCAGTTCTTC. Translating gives CASSTRGSYNEQFF.

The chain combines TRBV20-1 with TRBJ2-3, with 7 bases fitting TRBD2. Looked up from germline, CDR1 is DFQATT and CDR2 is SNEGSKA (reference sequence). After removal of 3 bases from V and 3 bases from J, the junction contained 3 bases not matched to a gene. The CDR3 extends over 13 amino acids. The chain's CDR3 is CSASRGGTDTQYF. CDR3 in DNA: TGCAGTGCTAGTCGCGGGGGTACAGATACGCAGTATTTT.

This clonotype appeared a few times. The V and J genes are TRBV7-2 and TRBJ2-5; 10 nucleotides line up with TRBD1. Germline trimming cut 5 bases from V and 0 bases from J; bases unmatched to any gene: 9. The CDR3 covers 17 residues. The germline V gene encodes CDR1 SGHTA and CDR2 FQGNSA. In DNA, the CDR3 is TGTGCCAGCAGCACACCCTCCGGGACAGGGGACCAAGAGACCCAGTACTTC. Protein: CASSTPSGTGDQETQYF.

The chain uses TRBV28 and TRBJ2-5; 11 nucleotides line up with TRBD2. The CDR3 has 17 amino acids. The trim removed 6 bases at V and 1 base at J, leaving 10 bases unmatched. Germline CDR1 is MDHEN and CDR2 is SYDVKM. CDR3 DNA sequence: TGTGCCAGCAGATCCAAAGCCGGGACTAGCGGCCAAGAGACCCAGTACTTC. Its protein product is CASRSKAGTSGQETQYF.